Reported below is one TCR beta chain. This entry comes from a study of T cell changes during pregnancy in multiple sclerosis. Here immunoSEQ multiplex PCR was the method, and the copy in TCRdb shows in-frame clones only, minus some. This sample has around 80,000 clones; approximately 90% occur once, and the top ten carry about 3%. The germline V and J ends were trimmed by 4 bases and 8 bases, with 8 bases remaining between them. CDR1 and CDR2 (germline): SEHNR, FQNEAQ (reference sequence). The CDR3 extends over 12 amino acids. The source is a female donor with multiple sclerosis, enrolled in a pregnancy study. Sequenced material: peripheral blood, taken before pregnancy. The V and J genes are TRBV7-9 and TRBJ1-4; D gene ambiguous. This CDR3 reads CASSSMREKLFF. The DNA of the CDR3 is TGTGCCAGCAGCTCGATGCGGGAAAAACTGTTTTTT.